Listed below are T cell receptor beta chains from one sample, sequenced in a study of chemoradiotherapy in HPV16-positive cancers. Method: immunoSEQ multiplex PCR; TCRdb's copy keeps in-frame clones and lacks some. The repertoire holds around 53,000 clones, 90% seen once, with roughly 3% in the top ten. The sample was blood, taken from a patient who underwent chemoradiotherapy. The receptors here all came from a human donor with HPV-associated anogenital cancer. Each CDR3 is given with its conserved first and last residue. The D gene is left open where the match is weak. Clone size is given for some rows only: seen once, a few or many times, or a class if the clone is expanded.

CASTRASGYNEQFF | TGTGCCAGCACTCGAGCTAGCGGATACAATGAGCAGTTCTTC | TRBV5-5 | TRBD2 | NA | TRBJ2-1
CASSHGTLYNEQFF | TGTGCCAGCTCCCACGGGACACTCTACAATGAGCAGTTCTTC | TRBV18 | NA | NA | TRBJ2-1
CASSYNRDHTEAFF | TGTGCCAGCAGTTACAACAGGGATCACACTGAAGCTTTCTTT | TRBV6-5 | NA | once | TRBJ1-1
CATTRQNTEAFF | TGTGCCACCACAAGACAGAACACTGAAGCTTTCTTT | TRBV19 | NA | few | TRBJ1-1
CASSPPMNTEAFF | TGTGCCAGCAGCCCCCCCATGAACACTGAAGCTTTCTTT | TRBV7-6 | NA | NA | TRBJ1-1
CASRALRGEAGANVLTF | TGTGCCAGCAGAGCCTTGCGCGGGGAAGCTGGGGCCAACGTCCTGACTTTC | TRBV2 | NA | NA | TRBJ2-6
CASSFRPDEQFF | TGTGCCAGCAGCTTTCGGCCAGATGAGCAGTTCTTC | TRBV11-3 | NA | NA | TRBJ2-1
CASSPVEQRAFF | TGTGCCAGCTCACCAGTCGAGCAAAGAGCTTTCTTT | TRBV18 | NA | NA | TRBJ1-1
CASSSRPQETQYF | TGTGCCAGCAGCTCCCGGCCCCAAGAGACCCAGTACTTC | TRBV7-2 | NA | NA | TRBJ2-5
CASSLGTGGSEAFF | TGCGCCAGCAGCTTGGGGACAGGGGGCTCTGAAGCTTTCTTT | TRBV5-1 | TRBD1 | NA | TRBJ1-1
CAWSRGSMGSRGAVF | TGTGCCTGGAGTCGGGGAAGTATGGGGAGTCGGGGAGCTGTTTTT | TRBV30 | NA | once | TRBJ2-2
CASSPSTSGGLAYF | TGTGCCAGCTCACCATCGACTAGCGGGGGGCTAGCGTACTTC | TRBV18 | TRBD2 | NA | TRBJ2-7
CASSQDLHSTEAFF | TGTGCCAGCAGCCAAGATTTGCATAGCACTGAAGCTTTCTTT | TRBV14 | NA | NA | TRBJ1-1
CASGFGVGPEAFF | TGTGCCAGTGGATTTGGTGTAGGTCCTGAAGCTTTCTTT | TRBV19 | NA | NA | TRBJ1-1
CASSYFPGATNEKLFF | TGTGCCAGCAGTTATTTCCCGGGCGCAACTAATGAAAAACTGTTTTTT | TRBV7-2 | NA | few | TRBJ1-4
CASSLAGGGYRAEAFF | TGTGCCAGCAGCTTGGCTGGGGGGGGATATAGGGCTGAAGCTTTCTTT | TRBV5-6 | NA | NA | TRBJ1-1
CAWSVGRSPQASGYTF | TGTGCCTGGAGTGTAGGCAGAAGCCCTCAAGCCAGTGGCTACACCTTC | TRBV30 | NA | few | TRBJ1-2
CASSSGSGSTDTQYF | TGTGCTAGCAGCTCGGGGTCGGGGAGCACAGATACGCAGTATTTT | TRBV7-7 | NA | NA | TRBJ2-3
CASSLAGYSYEQYF | TGTGCCAGCAGCCTAGCGGGCTACTCCTACGAGCAGTACTTC | TRBV5-6 | TRBD2 | NA | TRBJ2-7
CASSLDRGLSQPQHF | TGTGCCAGCAGCCTGGACAGGGGCCTTTCTCAGCCCCAGCATTTT | TRBV6-6 | TRBD1 | few | TRBJ1-5
CAWSVERRTEAFF | TGTGCCTGGAGTGTAGAAAGGCGGACTGAAGCTTTCTTT | TRBV30 | NA | NA | TRBJ1-1
CAWAEQKYQETQYF | TGTGCCTGGGCTGAACAGAAATACCAAGAGACCCAGTACTTC | TRBV30 | NA | NA | TRBJ2-5
CASSLGAGTTPYNEQFF | TGTGCCAGCAGCTTGGGGGCGGGGACTACCCCCTACAATGAGCAGTTCTTC | TRBV5-5 | TRBD2 | NA | TRBJ2-1
CASSLRDGYEQYF | TGTGCCAGCTCATTGCGGGACGGTTACGAGCAGTACTTC | TRBV18 | NA | NA | TRBJ2-7
CASSALSGGAENEQFF | TGCGCCAGCAGCGCCCTTAGCGGGGGGGCCGAGAATGAGCAGTTCTTC | TRBV5-1 | TRBD2 | once | TRBJ2-1
CASSFDLGGGELFF | TGTGCCAGCAGTTTCGACCTGGGCGGCGGGGAGCTGTTTTTT | TRBV6-5 | NA | NA | TRBJ2-2
CSVVSPPGTGVWRNTEAFF | TGCAGCGTTGTATCCCCCCCGGGGACAGGGGTTTGGCGGAACACTGAAGCTTTCTTT | TRBV29-1 | TRBD1 | NA | TRBJ1-1
CSVYTGGRGSFF | TGCAGCGTTTACACGGGCGGACGGGGTTCTTTCTTT | TRBV29-1 | NA | NA | TRBJ1-1
CASSVDPGQDTEAFF | TGTGCCAGCAGCGTAGACCCAGGACAGGACACTGAAGCTTTCTTT | TRBV9 | TRBD1 | NA | TRBJ1-1
CASSLDSRAGSSYGYTF | TGTGCCAGCAGCTTAGATTCTCGGGCAGGCTCGAGCTATGGCTACACCTTC | TRBV7-2 | NA | NA | TRBJ1-2
CASSLMGGGLDDTQYF | TGTGCCAGCAGCCTCATGGGGGGAGGCCTCGATGATACGCAGTATTTT | TRBV11-3 | NA | NA | TRBJ2-3
CASSQFIQGAGANVLTF | TGCGCCAGCAGCCAGTTCATCCAGGGGGCTGGGGCCAACGTCCTGACTTTC | TRBV4-3 | TRBD1 | NA | TRBJ2-6